These 30 T cell receptor beta chains came from one sample sequenced in a study of CD8 T cells in ankylosing spondylitis. TCRdb itself ran the 5' RACE reads through MiXCR, one entry per CDR3 protein. The table has about 360,000 distinct CDR3 sequences, 20% to 25% seen once. Sequencing input: blood, either unsorted or a sorted T cell fraction (not recorded which). All receptors derive from a male donor with ankylosing spondylitis or in good health (not recorded which).

A note on this clonotype: The junction departs from germline at one end; a sequencing error may be responsible. The rearrangement joins TRBV24-1 to TRBJ2-5, with TRBD1 as a possible D gene (6 bases). The CDR3 consists of 14 residues. From germline, CDR1 is KGHDR and CDR2 SFDVKD. For the CDR3, the DNA is TGTGCCACCAGTGACCCGGACAGCCAACAGACCCAGTACTTC. It specifies CATSDPDSQQTQYF.

V usage is TRBV12-3 or TRBV12-4 and J usage is TRBJ2-1; D may match TRBD1 or TRBD2 (5 bases each). The CDR3 has 16 amino acids. Trimming shortened V by 1 base and J by 2 bases, and 12 bases separated the two germline ends. In DNA form, the CDR3 reads TGTGCCAGCAGTTTAGGATTTGGGGGAACCTACAATGAGCAGTTCTTC. It specifies CASSLGFGGTYNEQFF.

This sequence joins TRBV9 and TRBJ1-1; 7 bases fit TRBD1. Germline CDR1 is SGDLS and CDR2 is YYNGEE. Trimming at V came to 5 bases and at J to 2 bases, leaving 9 bases not matched to a gene. The CDR3 is 15 amino acids. The CDR3 sequence: CASSPADRANTEAFF. CDR3 in DNA: TGTGCCAGCAGTCCAGCCGACAGGGCCAACACTGAAGCTTTCTTT. Combining the CDR3 with reference TRBV9 and TRBJ1-1 gives the whole variable domain DSGVTQTPKHLITATGQRVTLRCSPRSGDLSVYWYQQSLDQGLQFLIQYYNGEERAKGNILERFSAQQFPDLHSELNLSSLELGDSALYFCASSPADRANTEAFFGQGTRLTVV.

This chain connects TRBV12-3 or TRBV12-4 to TRBJ2-7, with TRBD1 matching 7 bases. V was clipped by 3 bases and J by 4 bases; unmatched bases: 6. The CDR3 totals 14 residues. The CDR3 loop is CASSLAGGMYEQYF. The CDR3 DNA reads TGTGCCAGCAGTTTGGCAGGGGGTATGTACGAGCAGTACTTC.

The chain couples TRBV12-3 or TRBV12-4 to TRBJ1-1; D remains ambiguous. The V and J ends lost 6 bases and 1 base respectively, with 12 bases between them. The CDR3 has 14 residues. Written as DNA, the CDR3 is TGTGCCAGCAGACAGACAATAAAGAACACTGAAGCTTTCTTT. This translates into CASRQTIKNTEAFF.

This clonotype showed up just a few times. The genes are TRBV7-8 and TRBJ2-7; D is possibly TRBD1 (5 bases). Trimming pared 3 bases from V and 1 base from J, leaving 13 bases between. Germline assignment: CDR1 SGHVS and CDR2 FQNEAQ. The CDR3 consists of 15 residues. The CDR3 region has the DNA TGTGCCAGCAGCTTGGGGCCAGGGCATTCCTACGAGCAGTACTTC. Its protein product is CASSLGPGHSYEQYF. Complete variable domain (other parts from reference TRBV7-8 and TRBJ2-7): GAGVSQSPRYKVAKRGQDVALRCDPISGHVSLFWYQQALGQGPEFLTYFQNEAQLDKSGLPSDRFFAERPEGSVSTLKIQRTQQEDSAVYLCASSLGPGHSYEQYFGPGTRLTVT.

This clonotype was seen more than once but under ten times. The genes are TRBV20-1 and TRBJ2-5, with TRBD2 matching 11 bases. The CDR3 runs 16 residues. Germline V gives CDR1 DFQATT, CDR2 SNEGSKA (reference sequence). The junction had 8 bases not matched to a gene; V was cut back by 1 base and J by 4 bases. The CDR3 sequence is CSARVVAGGSPETQYF. The CDR3, as DNA: TGCAGTGCTAGAGTTGTAGCGGGGGGGTCCCCAGAGACCCAGTACTTC.

The rearrangement links TRBV20-1 to TRBJ2-7, with TRBD1 identical over 7 bases. CDR3 length equals 17 residues. V shed 1 base, J shed 3 bases, and the junction held 15 bases outside the gene matches. Germline V gene lookup returns CDR1 DFQATT and CDR2 SNEGSKA (reference sequence). CDR3 region: CSARVPVGTEEIYEQYF. The CDR3 DNA follows: TGCAGTGCTAGAGTCCCGGTAGGGACAGAGGAAATCTACGAGCAGTACTTC.

Concerning this clonotype: The final CDR3 position lacks the conserved phenylalanine or tryptophan, pointing to a likely read error. The CDR3 region has the DNA TGTGCCAGCAGCTTGGTGGGGGAATCAAACACTGAAGCTTTCCTT. Translated: CASSLVGESNTEAFL. This chain uses TRBV7-9 with TRBJ1-1; D might be TRBD1 (5 bases). The CDR3 spans 15 residues. Germline V gene sequence: CDR1 SEHNR, CDR2 FQNEAQ (reference sequence). Deletions cut 3 bases from V and 2 bases from J, with 13 bases between.

In its sample, this clonotype was seen many times. The chain carries TRBV10-2 and TRBJ2-7; 9 nucleotides match TRBD1. J gave up 2 bases and V 0 bases, and 2 bases lay outside the gene matches. Germline V CDR1 and CDR2: WSHSY, SAAADI. The CDR3 contains 15 residues. CDR3 DNA: TGCGCCAGCAGTGAGTCGGGACAGGGCCCCTACGAGCAGTACTTC. Encoded protein: CASSESGQGPYEQYF.

This clonotype was found once. The rearrangement joins TRBV7-9 to TRBJ2-7; 9 bases line up with TRBD1. Germline CDR1 and CDR2: SEHNR and FQNEAQ (reference sequence). This CDR3 is built from 14 residues. J gave up 10 bases and V 7 bases, and 14 bases lay outside the gene matches. The CDR3 is CASNQGEQGANQYF. CDR3 coding DNA: TGTGCCAGCAACCAGGGCGAACAGGGGGCGAATCAGTACTTC.

This clonotype was observed a handful of times. CDR3 nucleotides: TGTGCCAGCAGGGGACACACGAGGAACACCGGGGAGCTGTTTTTT. Protein product: CASRGHTRNTGELFF. This chain uses TRBV28 with TRBJ2-2; tentative D call: TRBD1 (6 bases). From germline, CDR1 is MDHEN and CDR2 SYDVKM. The CDR3 contains 15 residues. V was trimmed by 6 bases and J by 1 base, leaving 12 bases between them.

This clonotype occurred a few times. The genes are TRBV29-1 and TRBJ1-2; weak D call: TRBD1 (5 bases). The CDR3 has 13 residues. V was trimmed by 3 bases and J by 6 bases, leaving 14 bases between them. CDR1 SQVTM and CDR2 ANQGSEA come from the germline V gene. This CDR3 is CSVDDQGFNGYTF. The DNA of the CDR3 is TGCAGCGTTGATGATCAGGGATTCAATGGCTACACCTTC.

CDR3 protein: CATDRGYEQYF. In nucleotides, the CDR3 is TGTGCCACGGACAGGGGCTACGAGCAGTACTTC. The rearrangement uses TRBV2 and TRBJ2-7; 9 bases fit TRBD1. The germline CDR1 and CDR2 sequences are SNHLY and FYNNEI. The junction had 1 base not matched to a gene; V was cut back by 10 bases and J by 3 bases. The CDR3 sequence is 11 residues long.

This clonotype was counted a few times. V usage is TRBV11-2 and J usage is TRBJ1-6; no clear D. Per the germline V gene, CDR1 is SGHAT and CDR2 is FQNNGV. V was cut by 5 bases and J by 11 bases, with 13 bases left in between. The CDR3 covers 13 residues. CDR3 DNA sequence: TGTGCCAGCAGCCTCCAAACTTGGACACCCCTCCACTTT. Amino acids: CASSLQTWTPLHF.

V usage is TRBV27 and J usage is TRBJ2-3, with 8 bases that match TRBD1. J lost 4 bases, V lost 3 bases, and 6 bases had no gene match. Germline V gene lookup returns CDR1 MNHEY and CDR2 SMNVEV (reference sequence). This CDR3 contains 15 residues. The CDR3 reads CASSFTQGAADTQYF. The CDR3 nucleotides are TGTGCCAGCAGTTTCACCCAGGGGGCCGCAGATACGCAGTATTTT.

The chain combines TRBV12-3 or TRBV12-4 with TRBJ2-7, with TRBD2 matching over 7 bases. The CDR3 has 14 amino acids. J lost 3 bases, V lost 3 bases, and 5 bases had no gene match. The CDR3 DNA is TGTGCCAGCAGTTTGGTTGCGGGGGTCTACGAGCAGTACTTC. Translation: CASSLVAGVYEQYF.

The rearrangement uses TRBV20-1 and TRBJ2-7, with D tentatively TRBD2 (6 bases). The germline CDR1 and CDR2 sequences are DFQATT and SNEGSKA (reference sequence). The CDR3 is 14 amino acids. V dropped 5 bases and J dropped 7 bases, with 21 bases sitting between them. CDR3 sequence (DNA): TGCAGTGCTTCTGGCGGGACCCCCTCTGGGGAGCAGTACTTC. Its translation is CSASGGTPSGEQYF.

This chain connects TRBV19 to TRBJ1-1; D is unclear. V was cut by 5 bases and J by 3 bases, with 7 bases left in between. CDR3 length: 12 residues. Germline V CDR1 and CDR2: LNHDA, SQIVND (reference sequence). The CDR3 bases are TGTGCCAGTAGTGCCGGCTACACTGAAGCTTTCTTT. Translation gives CASSAGYTEAFF.

There are a few counts of this clonotype. V usage is TRBV5-1 and J usage is TRBJ1-2, with 8 bases fitting TRBD1. The CDR3 has 15 amino acids. In germline, CDR1 is SGHRS, CDR2 YFSETQ. The V and J ends lost 4 bases and 4 bases, in that order; junction bases with no gene match: 9. The CDR3 coding sequence is TGCGCCAGCAGCACCGGACAGGGTAGGACCTATGGCTACACCTTC. Amino acids: CASSTGQGRTYGYTF.

This clonotype has only a few counts. The chain employs TRBV29-1 and TRBJ2-7; no reliable D call. CDR3 length equals 11 residues. Germline V gene sequence: CDR1 SQVTM, CDR2 ANQGSEA. The germline V and J ends were trimmed by 6 bases and 6 bases, with 12 bases remaining between them. The CDR3 spells CSVPDGSEQYF. The CDR3 DNA is TGCAGCGTCCCGGACGGGTCCGAGCAGTACTTC.

The chain is built from TRBV25-1 and TRBJ2-5; tentative D call: TRBD2 (6 bases). This CDR3 spans 13 amino acids. Trimming removed 5 bases at V and 6 bases at J, with 13 bases between. Germline lookup yields CDR1 MGHDK and CDR2 SYGVNS. Here the CDR3 DNA reads TGTGCCAGCAGTATGTCCGGGGGACAGACCCAGTACTTC. Translated, it gives CASSMSGGQTQYF.

This chain uses TRBV7-9 with TRBJ1-1, with 8 bases aligning to TRBD1. CDR1 and CDR2 (germline): SEHNR, FQNEAQ (reference sequence). With V trimmed by 0 bases and J by 3 bases, 3 bases remained unmatched. The length of the CDR3 is 15 residues. Here the CDR3 DNA reads TGTGCCAGCAGCTTAGCCCAGGGGGCTCACACTGAAGCTTTCTTT. Translating gives CASSLAQGAHTEAFF.

This clonotype was counted between two and nine times. The chain is built from TRBV29-1 and TRBJ2-1; D unresolved. Trimming took off 3 bases at V and 8 bases at J, with 11 bases between the two ends. Germline V gives CDR1 SQVTM, CDR2 ANQGSEA. The CDR3 is made up of 12 amino acids. CDR3 in DNA: TGCAGCGTTGATATCCTGACTTATGAGCAGTTCTTC. It yields the protein CSVDILTYEQFF.

This sequence joins TRBV12-3 or TRBV12-4 and TRBJ2-1; no definite D call. The CDR3 runs 14 residues. The ends were cut back, 3 bases at V and 7 bases at J, with 13 bases in the middle. The CDR3 loop is CASSLHSPQNEQFF. The DNA for the CDR3 is TGTGCCAGCAGTTTGCACAGCCCGCAAAATGAGCAGTTCTTC.

The chain recombines TRBV29-1 with TRBJ2-5; D gene ambiguous. The CDR3 is 12 amino acids. Trimming removed 4 bases at V and 2 bases at J, with 8 bases between. The germline CDR1 and CDR2 sequences are SQVTM and ANQGSEA. CDR3 bases: TGCAGCGTTGTAGCTCTACAAGAGACCCAGTACTTC. Its translation is CSVVALQETQYF.

The chain employs TRBV4-1 and TRBJ2-7; 11 bases map to TRBD2. Germline CDR1 is MGHRA and CDR2 is YSYEKL. V trimming: 3 bases; J trimming: 5 bases; junction bases outside the gene matches: 9. The CDR3 length is 16 residues. The CDR3 sequence is CASSQAAGTSGDEQYF. The CDR3, as DNA: TGCGCCAGCAGCCAGGCTGCCGGGACTAGCGGAGACGAGCAGTACTTC.

Only a few counts were recorded for this clonotype. The rearrangement uses TRBV7-6 and TRBJ2-7; the D gene is possibly TRBD2 (5 bases). The CDR3 is 14 amino acids. The germline V and J ends were trimmed by 2 bases and 3 bases, with 11 bases remaining between them. CDR1 is SGHVS, CDR2 FNYEAQ, per germline. The DNA of the CDR3 is TGTGCCAGCAGCTTAAGTGAGGGAAGCTACGAGCAGTACTTC. Its translation is CASSLSEGSYEQYF.

The chain recombines TRBV20-1 with TRBJ2-5; perhaps TRBD1 as D (6 bases). Deletions cut 4 bases from V and 4 bases from J, with 19 bases between. Per germline, CDR1 DFQATT and CDR2 SNEGSKA (reference sequence). The CDR3 is 15 amino acids. The CDR3 protein is CSATRQGIWAETQYF. CDR3 coding DNA: TGCAGTGCTACTCGTCAGGGGATTTGGGCAGAGACCCAGTACTTC.

This clonotype has at least ten counts. The chain uses TRBV12-3 or TRBV12-4 and TRBJ1-1, with 10 bases that match TRBD1. Trimming cost V 3 bases and J 4 bases; bases outside gene matches: 5. This CDR3 is built from 15 residues. CDR3 sequence: CASSLRQGAGTEAFF. CDR3 coding DNA: TGTGCCAGCAGTTTGAGACAGGGGGCAGGCACTGAAGCTTTCTTT.